This TCR beta chain was captured in a study of blood T cell dynamics during melanoma immunotherapy. V lost 6 bases and J lost 6, with 10 bases in between. Germline CDR1 and CDR2: SGHTA and FQGNSA. CDR3 length: 12 amino acids. The time point was: pre-treatment baseline. This clone was observed once. As yet, its antigen is unknown. Libraries were prepared by immunoSEQ multiplex PCR; TCRdb keeps only in-frame clonotypes and omits some of them. The profile shows 9,100 or so clones, approximately 86% of them singletons. Findings and limits, study-wide: The study could not tell melanoma-specific clones from general immune activation.

The starting material was blood, obtained from a patient treated with checkpoint blockade. V is TRBV7-2 and J is TRBJ2-3, with D unresolved. The TCR comes from a human donor with melanoma. This chain's CDR3 is CASSRAYDTQYF. The DNA for the CDR3 is TGTGCCAGCAGTCGGGCCTATGATACGCAGTATTTT.